A single sample is the source of the 16 T cell receptor beta chains below, sequenced in a study of blood T cell repertoires in COVID-19. Sequencing used immunoSEQ multiplex PCR; TCRdb keeps in-frame clones, though not all of them. The sample gives 150,000 to 200,000 clones, about four fifths of which show up once; 9.5% to 15% is in the top ten. The sequenced sample was peripheral blood. The receptor source for this set is a woman of 80 years or more with COVID-19, enrolled during active disease.

This chain links TRBV5-5 with TRBJ1-1; a weak D match, TRBD1 (5 bases). Germline CDR1 and CDR2: SGHKS and YYEKEE (reference sequence). V was cut by 5 bases and J by 5 bases, with 13 bases left in between. The CDR3 loop spans 13 amino acids. The CDR3 loop reads CASRLGVGTEAFF. The CDR3 bases are TGTGCCAGCAGGCTAGGGGTGGGGACTGAAGCTTTCTTT.

This clone was detected only once. The chain carries TRBV19 and TRBJ2-5; 15 nucleotides agree with TRBD2. Germline CDR1 reads LNHDA; CDR2 reads SQIVND (reference sequence). This CDR3 spans 16 amino acids. Trimming took 3 bases from V and 2 from J; bases not matched to a gene: 1. CDR3 coding DNA: TGTGCCAGTAGTATGGGACTAGCGGGAGGACAAGAGACCCAGTACTTC. Its translation is CASSMGLAGGQETQYF.

The chain joins TRBV7-3 to TRBJ1-5; 7 positions match TRBD1. Germline trimming cut 3 bases from V and 7 bases from J; bases unmatched to any gene: 3. Germline V CDR1 and CDR2: SGHTA, FQGTGA. The CDR3 totals 13 residues. CDR3 region: CASSFDRDQPQHF. The DNA for the CDR3 is TGTGCCAGCAGCTTCGACAGGGACCAGCCCCAGCATTTT.

The count of this clone is one. The V and J genes are TRBV29-1 and TRBJ2-3; the D gene is possibly TRBD2 (5 bases). The CDR3 runs 12 residues. The germline V gene encodes CDR1 SQVTM and CDR2 ANQGSEA. The V and J ends lost 4 bases and 4 bases respectively, with 9 bases between them. The CDR3 DNA is TGCAGCGTTGGGGAGAGAGCAGATACGCAGTATTTT. It codes for CSVGERADTQYF.

The chain combines TRBV5-1 with TRBJ2-5; 7 bases fit TRBD2. Germline CDR1 and CDR2: SGHRS and YFSETQ. Trimming took 0 bases from V and 1 from J; bases not matched to a gene: 3. The CDR3 runs 15 residues. CDR3 amino acids: CASSLDPGGQETQYF. DNA for the CDR3: TGCGCCAGCAGCTTGGACCCGGGGGGCCAAGAGACCCAGTACTTC.

V usage is TRBV27 and J usage is TRBJ2-1; TRBD1 might be the D (5 bases). Germline values: CDR1 MNHEY, CDR2 SMNVEV (reference sequence). CDR3 length: 14 residues. Trimming stripped 3 bases from V and 7 bases from J, with 13 bases between. CDR3 nucleotide sequence: TGTGCCAGCAGTTTTATAAGGGGTAGAAATGAGCAGTTCTTC. Translation gives CASSFIRGRNEQFF.

The chain carries TRBV27 and TRBJ1-2; 7 bases are a match to TRBD1. V dropped 5 bases and J dropped 2; count of bases not matched to a gene: 5. The germline V gene has CDR1 MNHEY and CDR2 SMNVEV (reference sequence). The CDR3 contains 14 residues. DNA of the CDR3: TGTGCCAGCAGTACCCGGACAGGCAACTATGGCTACACCTTC. This sequence encodes CASSTRTGNYGYTF.

Concerning this clone itself: The same CDR3 arises from other DNA sequences in this sample as well. The rearrangement uses TRBV7-2 and TRBJ2-3; D is unresolved. Germline V lookup: CDR1 SGHTA, CDR2 FQGNSA. CDR3 length: 14 amino acids. V lost 3 bases, J lost 0 bases, and 7 bases lay in between. The DNA for the CDR3 is TGTGCCAGCAGCTTCTCGGGTAGCACAGATACGCAGTATTTT. The encoded protein is CASSFSGSTDTQYF.

The CDR3 DNA reads TGTGCCAGCAGCCCCGGTGTAGCGTCGTCGGAGACCCAGTACTTC. Protein product: CASSPGVASSETQYF. The chain is built from TRBV7-2 and TRBJ2-5; possible D gene TRBD2, 5 bases. The V gene's germline CDR1 is SGHTA and CDR2 FQGNSA. The CDR3 spans 15 residues. Trimming removed 5 bases at V and 5 bases at J, with 18 bases between.

The genes are TRBV27 and TRBJ1-2; D not resolved. Germline CDR1 and CDR2: MNHEY and SMNVEV (reference sequence). The CDR3 is made up of 13 amino acids. V was pared by 3 bases and J by 4 bases, with 9 bases between. CDR3 nucleotide sequence: TGTGCCAGCAGTTTTTCTCCCCCCTATGGCTACACCTTC. Protein: CASSFSPPYGYTF.

This sequence joins TRBV5-4 and TRBJ2-5, with no clear D. Germline CDR1 and CDR2: SGHNT and YYREEE (reference sequence). The CDR3 runs to 14 residues. V shed 0 bases and J shed 1 base, with 7 bases lying between them. The CDR3 sequence is CASSLAGPQETQYF. For the CDR3, the DNA is TGTGCCAGCAGCTTGGCTGGCCCCCAAGAGACCCAGTACTTC. Looking up the rest from reference TRBV5-4 and TRBJ2-5 gives the full variable domain: ETGVTQSPTHLIKTRGQQVTLRCSSQSGHNTVSWYQQALGQGPQFIFQYYREEENGRGNFPPRFSGLQFPNYSSELNVNALELDDSALYLCASSLAGPQETQYFGPGTRLLVL.

The V call is TRBV28, the J call TRBJ1-2, with TRBD1 identical over 7 bases. V lost 5 bases and J lost 4; bases outside the gene matches: 10. Looked up from germline, CDR1 is MDHEN and CDR2 is SYDVKM. CDR3 length: 15 amino acids. The CDR3 sequence is CASSTPGTASYGYTF. CDR3 DNA: TGTGCCAGCAGTACCCCCGGGACAGCCTCCTATGGCTACACCTTC.

The chain recombines TRBV6-5 with TRBJ1-6, with D uncertain. The CDR3 totals 13 residues. Germline assignment: CDR1 MNHEY and CDR2 SVGAGI. The V end lost 2 bases, the J end lost 11 bases, and 10 bases lay between the germline ends. The CDR3 here is CASSYEGRTPLHF. The DNA of the CDR3 is TGTGCCAGCAGTTACGAAGGGAGAACACCCCTCCACTTT.

The chain joins TRBV5-6 to TRBJ2-3, with TRBD2 matching over 11 bases. The CDR3 covers 15 residues. The germline V gene encodes CDR1 SGHDT and CDR2 YYEEEE. V was pared by 0 bases and J by 5 bases, with 2 bases of the junction left unmatched. Here the CDR3 DNA reads TGTGCCAGCAGCTTGGAACTAGCGGGAGAAGATACGCAGTATTTT. This sequence encodes CASSLELAGEDTQYF.

The sample holds one count of this clone. The chain recombines TRBV2 with TRBJ1-2; possible D gene TRBD1, 5 bases. The V end lost 6 bases, the J end lost 4 bases, and 18 bases lay between the germline ends. The germline CDR1 and CDR2 sequences are SNHLY and FYNNEI. This CDR3 is built from 15 residues. CDR3 nucleotides: TGTGCCAGCAGACAAAGCCCCACAGGCCCCTATGGCTACACCTTC. Translated: CASRQSPTGPYGYTF.

The V gene is TRBV7-2, the J gene TRBJ2-4; tentative D call: TRBD1 (6 bases). From germline, CDR1 is SGHTA and CDR2 FQGNSA. Trimming shortened V by 7 bases and J by 1 base, and 14 bases separated the two germline ends. The CDR3 covers 15 residues. The CDR3 loop reads CASNIGGDAKNIQYF. The CDR3, as DNA: TGTGCCAGCAACATAGGGGGAGACGCCAAAAACATTCAGTACTTC.